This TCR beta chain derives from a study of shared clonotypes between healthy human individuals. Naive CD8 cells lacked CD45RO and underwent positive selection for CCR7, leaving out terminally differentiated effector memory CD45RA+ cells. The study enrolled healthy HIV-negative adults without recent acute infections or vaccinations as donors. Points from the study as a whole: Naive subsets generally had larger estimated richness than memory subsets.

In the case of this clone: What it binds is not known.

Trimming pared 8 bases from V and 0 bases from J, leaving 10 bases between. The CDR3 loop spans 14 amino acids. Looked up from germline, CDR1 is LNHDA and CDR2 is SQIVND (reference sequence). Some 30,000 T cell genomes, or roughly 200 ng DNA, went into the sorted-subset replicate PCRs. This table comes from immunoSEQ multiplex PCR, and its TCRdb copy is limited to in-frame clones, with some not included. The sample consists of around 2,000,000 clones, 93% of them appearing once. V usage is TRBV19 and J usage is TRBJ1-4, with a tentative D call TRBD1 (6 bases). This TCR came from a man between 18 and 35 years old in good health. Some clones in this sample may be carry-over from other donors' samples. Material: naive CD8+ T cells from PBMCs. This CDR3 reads CASGNRATNEKLFF. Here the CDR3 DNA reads TGTGCCAGTGGAAACAGGGCAACTAATGAAAAACTGTTTTTT.